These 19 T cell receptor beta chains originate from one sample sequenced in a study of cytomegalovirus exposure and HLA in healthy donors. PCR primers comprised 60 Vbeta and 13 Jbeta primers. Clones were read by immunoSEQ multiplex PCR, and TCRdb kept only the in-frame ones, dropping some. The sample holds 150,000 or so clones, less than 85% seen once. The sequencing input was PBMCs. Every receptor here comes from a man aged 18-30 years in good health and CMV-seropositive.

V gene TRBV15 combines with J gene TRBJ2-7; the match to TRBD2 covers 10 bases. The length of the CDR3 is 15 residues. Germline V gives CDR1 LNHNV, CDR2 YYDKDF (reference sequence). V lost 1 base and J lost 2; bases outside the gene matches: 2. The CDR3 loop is CATSRGTSGTYEQYF. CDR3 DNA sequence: TGTGCCACCAGCAGAGGAACTAGCGGGACCTACGAGCAGTACTTC.

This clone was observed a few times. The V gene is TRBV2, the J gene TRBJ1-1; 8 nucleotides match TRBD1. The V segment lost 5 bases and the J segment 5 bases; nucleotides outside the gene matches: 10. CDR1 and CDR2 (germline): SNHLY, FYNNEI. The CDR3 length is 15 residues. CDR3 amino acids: CASSPQGARGTEAFF. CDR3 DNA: TGTGCCAGCAGTCCCCAGGGGGCCAGGGGAACTGAAGCTTTCTTT.

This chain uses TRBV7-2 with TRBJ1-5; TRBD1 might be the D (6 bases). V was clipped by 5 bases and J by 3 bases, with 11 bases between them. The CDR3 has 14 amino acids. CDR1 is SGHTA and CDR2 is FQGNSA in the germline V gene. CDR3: CASSAQGSNQPQHF. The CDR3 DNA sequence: TGTGCCAGCAGCGCACAGGGATCCAATCAGCCCCAGCATTTT.

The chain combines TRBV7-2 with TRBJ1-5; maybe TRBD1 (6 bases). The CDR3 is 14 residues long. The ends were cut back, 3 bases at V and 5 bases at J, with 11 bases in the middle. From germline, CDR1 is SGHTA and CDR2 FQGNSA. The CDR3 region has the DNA TGTGCCAGCAGCTTTGGACAGAGCTATCAGCCCCAGCATTTT. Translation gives CASSFGQSYQPQHF.

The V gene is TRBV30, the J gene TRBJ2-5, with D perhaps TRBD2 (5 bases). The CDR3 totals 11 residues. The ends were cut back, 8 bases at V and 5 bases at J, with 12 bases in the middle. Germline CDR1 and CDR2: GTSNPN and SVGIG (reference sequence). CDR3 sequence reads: CALNRGETQYF. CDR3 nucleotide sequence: TGTGCCCTAAACCGAGGGGAGACCCAGTACTTC.

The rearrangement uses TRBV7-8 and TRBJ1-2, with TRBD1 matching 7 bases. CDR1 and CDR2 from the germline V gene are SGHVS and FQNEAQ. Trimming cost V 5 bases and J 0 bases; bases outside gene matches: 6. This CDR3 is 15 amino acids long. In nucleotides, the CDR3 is TGTGCCAGCAGCAAGAGGACAGGAACTAACTATGGCTACACCTTC. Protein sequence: CASSKRTGTNYGYTF.

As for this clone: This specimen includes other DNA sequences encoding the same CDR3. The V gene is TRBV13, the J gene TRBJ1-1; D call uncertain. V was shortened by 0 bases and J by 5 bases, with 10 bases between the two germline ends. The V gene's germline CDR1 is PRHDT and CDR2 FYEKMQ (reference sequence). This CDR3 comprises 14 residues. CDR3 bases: TGTGCCAGCAGCTTAGGGTACGGGAGGACTGAAGCTTTCTTT. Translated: CASSLGYGRTEAFF.

CDR3: CASSLFVTGNYGYTF. DNA for the CDR3: TGTGCCAGCAGTTTATTCGTAACAGGGAACTATGGCTACACCTTC. The rearrangement links TRBV28 to TRBJ1-2; maybe TRBD1 (6 bases). The CDR3 runs to 15 residues. V was shortened by 1 base and J by 2 bases, with 11 bases between the two germline ends. Germline V gene sequence: CDR1 MDHEN, CDR2 SYDVKM.

CDR3 loop: CASSGTSPGETQYF. The CDR3 DNA sequence: TGTGCCAGCAGCGGGACTAGCCCCGGGGAGACCCAGTACTTC. This chain links TRBV9 with TRBJ2-5; 8 bases match TRBD2. The CDR3 has 14 residues. Germline V lookup: CDR1 SGDLS, CDR2 YYNGEE. The ends lost 3 bases at V and 5 bases at J; junction bases unmatched: 6.

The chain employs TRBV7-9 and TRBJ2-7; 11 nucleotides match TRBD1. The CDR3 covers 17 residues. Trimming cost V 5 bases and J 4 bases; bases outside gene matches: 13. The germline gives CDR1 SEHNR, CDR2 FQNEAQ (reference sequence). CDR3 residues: CASSPSRRDRGFYEQYF. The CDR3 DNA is TGTGCCAGCAGCCCTTCCCGCCGGGACAGGGGGTTTTACGAGCAGTACTTC.

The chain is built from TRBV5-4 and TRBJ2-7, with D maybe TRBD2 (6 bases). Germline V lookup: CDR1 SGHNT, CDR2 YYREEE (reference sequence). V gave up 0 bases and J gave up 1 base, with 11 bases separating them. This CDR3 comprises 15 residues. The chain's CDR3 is CASSLGGVVSYEQYF. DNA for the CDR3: TGTGCCAGCAGCTTGGGGGGGGTTGTATCCTACGAGCAGTACTTC.

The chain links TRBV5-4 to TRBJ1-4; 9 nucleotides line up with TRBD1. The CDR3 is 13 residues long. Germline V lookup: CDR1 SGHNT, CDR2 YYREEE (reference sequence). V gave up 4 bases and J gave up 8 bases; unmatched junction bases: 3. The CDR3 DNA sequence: TGTGCCAGCAGCCCCGACAGGGGGGAAAAACTGTTTTTT. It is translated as CASSPDRGEKLFF.

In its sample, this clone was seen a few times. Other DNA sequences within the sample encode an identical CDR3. CDR3 DNA sequence: TGTGCCAGCAGTCCGACTAGCGGGAGTAGCGATGAGCAGTTCTTC. Its translation is CASSPTSGSSDEQFF. The chain has TRBV6-4 and TRBJ2-1; 12 bases match TRBD2. V trimming: 5 bases; J trimming: 8 bases; junction bases outside the gene matches: 7. Germline V gene sequence: CDR1 MRHNA, CDR2 SNTAGT. The CDR3 extends over 15 amino acids.

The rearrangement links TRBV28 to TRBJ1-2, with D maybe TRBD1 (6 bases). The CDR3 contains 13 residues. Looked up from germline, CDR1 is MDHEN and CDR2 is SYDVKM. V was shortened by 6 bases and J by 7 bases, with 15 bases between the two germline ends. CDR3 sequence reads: CASRIQGSAGYTF. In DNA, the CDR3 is TGTGCCAGCAGGATACAGGGATCAGCTGGCTACACCTTC.

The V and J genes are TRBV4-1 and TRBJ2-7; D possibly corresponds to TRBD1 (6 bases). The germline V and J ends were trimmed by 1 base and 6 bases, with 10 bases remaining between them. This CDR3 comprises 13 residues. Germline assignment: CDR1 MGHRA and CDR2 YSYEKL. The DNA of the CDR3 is TGCGCCAGCAGCCAAGTTATAGGGGGCGAGCAGTACTTC. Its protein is CASSQVIGGEQYF.

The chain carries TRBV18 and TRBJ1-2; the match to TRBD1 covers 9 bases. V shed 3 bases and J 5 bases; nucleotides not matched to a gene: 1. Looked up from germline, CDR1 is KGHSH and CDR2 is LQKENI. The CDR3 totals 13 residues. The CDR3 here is CASSPDRGYGYTF. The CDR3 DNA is TGTGCCAGCTCACCGGACAGGGGATATGGCTACACCTTC.

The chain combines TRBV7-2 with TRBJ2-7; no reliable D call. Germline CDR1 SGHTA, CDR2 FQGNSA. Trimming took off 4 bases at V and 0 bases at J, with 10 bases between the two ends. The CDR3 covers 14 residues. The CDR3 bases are TGTGCCAGCAGCTCTCGGTTTCACTCCTACGAGCAGTACTTC. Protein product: CASSSRFHSYEQYF.

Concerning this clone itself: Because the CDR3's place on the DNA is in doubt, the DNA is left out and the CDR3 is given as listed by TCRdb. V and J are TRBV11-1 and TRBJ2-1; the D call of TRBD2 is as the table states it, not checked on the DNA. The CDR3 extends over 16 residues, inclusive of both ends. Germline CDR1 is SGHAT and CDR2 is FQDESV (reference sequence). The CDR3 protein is CASSLAGGDFGNEQFF.

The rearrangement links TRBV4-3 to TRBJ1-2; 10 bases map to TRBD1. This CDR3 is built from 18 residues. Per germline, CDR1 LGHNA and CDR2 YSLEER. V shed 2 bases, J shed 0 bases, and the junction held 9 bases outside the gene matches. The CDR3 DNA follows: TGCGCCAGCAGCCAAACCGATGGGACAGGGGTTACTAACTATGGCTACACCTTC. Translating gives CASSQTDGTGVTNYGYTF.